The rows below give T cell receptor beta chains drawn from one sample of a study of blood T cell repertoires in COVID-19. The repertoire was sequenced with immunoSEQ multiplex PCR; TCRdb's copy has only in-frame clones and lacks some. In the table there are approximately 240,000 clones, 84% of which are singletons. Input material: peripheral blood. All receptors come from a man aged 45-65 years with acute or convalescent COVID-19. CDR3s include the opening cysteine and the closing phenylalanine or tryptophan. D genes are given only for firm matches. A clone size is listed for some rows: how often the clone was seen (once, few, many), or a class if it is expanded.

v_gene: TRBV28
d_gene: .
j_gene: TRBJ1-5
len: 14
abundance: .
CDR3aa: CASSLLSGEKPQHF
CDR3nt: TGTGCCAGCAGTTTATTGTCCGGAGAAAAGCCCCAGCATTTT

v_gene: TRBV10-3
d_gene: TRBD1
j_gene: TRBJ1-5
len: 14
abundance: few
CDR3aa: CAIRETGGNQPQHF
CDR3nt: TGTGCCATCAGGGAGACAGGGGGGAATCAGCCCCAGCATTTT

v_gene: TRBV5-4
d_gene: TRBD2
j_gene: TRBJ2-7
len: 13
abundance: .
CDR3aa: CASSPGTMSEQYF
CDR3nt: TGTGCCAGCAGCCCCGGGACTATGAGCGAGCAGTACTTC

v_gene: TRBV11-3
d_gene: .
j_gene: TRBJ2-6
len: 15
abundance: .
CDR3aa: CASSLTGDGANVLTF
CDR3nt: TGTGCCAGCAGCTTAACGGGAGATGGGGCCAACGTCCTGACTTTC

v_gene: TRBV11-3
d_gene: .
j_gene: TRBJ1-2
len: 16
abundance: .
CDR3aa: CASSRGGTGSNYGYTF
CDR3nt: TGTGCCAGCAGCCGCGGGGGGACGGGTTCTAACTATGGCTACACCTTC

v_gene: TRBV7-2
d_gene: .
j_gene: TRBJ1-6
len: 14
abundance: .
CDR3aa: CASSLFEQGTGLHF
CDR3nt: TGTGCCAGCAGCTTATTTGAGCAGGGCACGGGTCTCCACTTT

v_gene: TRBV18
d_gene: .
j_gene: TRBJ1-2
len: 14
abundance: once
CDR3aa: CASSPPQGRHGYTF
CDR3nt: TGTGCCAGCTCACCCCCGCAGGGTCGTCATGGCTACACCTTC

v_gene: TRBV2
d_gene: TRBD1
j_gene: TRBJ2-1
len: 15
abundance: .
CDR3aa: CASSLTGTGNNEQFF
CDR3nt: TGTGCCAGCAGTTTGACCGGGACAGGCAACAATGAGCAGTTCTTC

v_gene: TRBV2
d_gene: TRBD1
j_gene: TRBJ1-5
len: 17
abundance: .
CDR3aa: CASSETGAAYSNQPQHF
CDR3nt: TGTGCCAGCAGTGAGACAGGGGCCGCTTATAGCAATCAGCCCCAGCATTTT

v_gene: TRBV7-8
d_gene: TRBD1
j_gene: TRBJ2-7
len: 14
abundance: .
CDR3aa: CASSLTGGTYEQYF
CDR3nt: TGTGCCAGCAGCTTGACAGGGGGCACGTACGAGCAGTACTTC

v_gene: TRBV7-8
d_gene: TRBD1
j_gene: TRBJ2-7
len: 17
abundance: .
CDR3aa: CASSLKDRPGYNYEQYF
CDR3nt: TGTGCCAGCAGCTTAAAGGACAGGCCGGGCTATAACTACGAGCAGTACTTC

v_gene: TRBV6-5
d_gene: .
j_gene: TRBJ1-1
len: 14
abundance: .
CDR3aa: CASCAGAPDTEAFF
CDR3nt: TGTGCCAGCTGCGCAGGGGCGCCGGACACTGAAGCTTTCTTT

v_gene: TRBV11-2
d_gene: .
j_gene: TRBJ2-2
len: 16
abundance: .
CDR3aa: CASSAGAAENTGELFF
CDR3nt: TGTGCCAGCAGCGCGGGGGCAGCCGAGAACACCGGGGAGCTGTTTTTT

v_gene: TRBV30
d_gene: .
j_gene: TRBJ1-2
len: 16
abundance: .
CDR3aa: CAWSVPGHLGSVGYTF
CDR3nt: TGTGCCTGGAGTGTACCCGGACATTTGGGGTCTGTTGGCTACACCTTC

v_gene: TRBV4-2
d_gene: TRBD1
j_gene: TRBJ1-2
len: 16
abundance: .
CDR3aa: CASSITVDRGLYGYTF
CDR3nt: TGTGCCAGCAGCATCACGGTGGACAGGGGGCTCTATGGCTACACCTTC

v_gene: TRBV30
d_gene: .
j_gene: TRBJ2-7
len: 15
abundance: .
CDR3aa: CAWSVTGTEGSEQYF
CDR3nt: TGTGCCTGGAGTGTGACCGGGACGGAGGGGAGTGAGCAGTACTTC

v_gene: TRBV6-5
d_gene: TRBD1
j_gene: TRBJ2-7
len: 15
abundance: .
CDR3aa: CASSSPGQGSTEQYF
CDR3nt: TGTGCCAGCAGTTCCCCGGGACAGGGATCCACCGAGCAGTACTTC

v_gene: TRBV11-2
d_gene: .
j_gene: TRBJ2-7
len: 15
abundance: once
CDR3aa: CASSLVPDKTYEQYF
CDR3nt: TGTGCCAGCAGCTTAGTTCCAGACAAGACCTACGAGCAGTACTTC

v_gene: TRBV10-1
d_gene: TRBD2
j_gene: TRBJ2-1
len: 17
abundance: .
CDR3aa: CASSETRLAGGINEQFF
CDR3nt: TGCGCCAGCAGTGAGACCCGGCTAGCGGGAGGGATCAATGAGCAGTTCTTC

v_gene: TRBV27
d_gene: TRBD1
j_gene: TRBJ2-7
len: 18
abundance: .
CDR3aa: CASSLSPIGQGVVYEQYF
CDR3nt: TGTGCCAGCAGTTTATCCCCGATTGGACAGGGGGTTGTGTACGAGCAGTACTTC

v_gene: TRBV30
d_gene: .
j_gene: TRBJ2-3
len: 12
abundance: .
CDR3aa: CAWHRDTDTQYF
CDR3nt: TGTGCCTGGCACCGGGACACAGATACGCAGTATTTT

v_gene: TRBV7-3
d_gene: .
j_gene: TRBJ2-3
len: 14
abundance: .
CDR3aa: CASSLQGYTDTQYF
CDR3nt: TGTGCCAGCAGCCTACAGGGTTACACAGATACGCAGTATTTT

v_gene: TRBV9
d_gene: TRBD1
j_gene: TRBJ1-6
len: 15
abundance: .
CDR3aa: CASSVANRGHSPLHF
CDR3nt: TGTGCCAGCAGCGTAGCTAACAGGGGGCATTCACCCCTCCACTTT

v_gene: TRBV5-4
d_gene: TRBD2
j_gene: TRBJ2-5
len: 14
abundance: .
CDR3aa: CASSLPRGEETQYF
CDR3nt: TGTGCCAGCAGCTTGCCCCGGGGGGAGGAGACCCAGTACTTC

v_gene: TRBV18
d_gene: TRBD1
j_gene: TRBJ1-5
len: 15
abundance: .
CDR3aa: CASSPPGQGNQPQHF
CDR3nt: TGTGCCAGCTCACCACCAGGACAGGGGAATCAGCCCCAGCATTTT

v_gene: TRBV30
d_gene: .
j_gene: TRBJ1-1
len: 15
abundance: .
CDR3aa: CAWSVYPGGRAEAFF
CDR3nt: TGTGCCTGGAGTGTATACCCGGGGGGCAGAGCTGAAGCTTTCTTT

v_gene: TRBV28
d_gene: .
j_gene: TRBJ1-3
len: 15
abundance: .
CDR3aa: CASSSTGDSGNTIYF
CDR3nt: TGTGCCAGCAGCTCCACAGGAGACTCTGGAAACACCATATATTTT

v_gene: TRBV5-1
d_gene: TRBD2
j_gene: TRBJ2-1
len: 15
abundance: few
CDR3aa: CASSLSGGRYNEQFF
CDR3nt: TGCGCCAGCAGCCTTAGCGGGGGCCGCTACAATGAGCAGTTCTTC

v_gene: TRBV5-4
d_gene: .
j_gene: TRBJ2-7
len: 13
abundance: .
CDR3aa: CASSSRAVHEQYF
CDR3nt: TGTGCCAGCAGCTCCAGGGCAGTCCACGAGCAGTACTTC

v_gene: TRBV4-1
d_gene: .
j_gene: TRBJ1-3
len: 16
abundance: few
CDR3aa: CASSQDHPDIGNTIYF
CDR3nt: TGCGCCAGCAGCCAAGATCATCCCGACATTGGAAACACCATATATTTT

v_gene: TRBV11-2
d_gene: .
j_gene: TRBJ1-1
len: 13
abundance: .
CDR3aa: CASSSGSYTEAFF
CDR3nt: TGTGCCAGCAGCTCGGGTAGTTACACTGAAGCTTTCTTT

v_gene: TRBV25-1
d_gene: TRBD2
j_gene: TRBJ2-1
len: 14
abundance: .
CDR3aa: CASTWGLADNEQFF
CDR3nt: TGTGCCAGCACTTGGGGACTAGCGGACAATGAGCAGTTCTTC

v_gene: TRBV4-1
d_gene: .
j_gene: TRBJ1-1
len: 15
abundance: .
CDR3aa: CASSHPGPLNTEAFF
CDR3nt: TGCGCCAGCAGCCACCCAGGGCCACTGAACACTGAAGCTTTCTTT

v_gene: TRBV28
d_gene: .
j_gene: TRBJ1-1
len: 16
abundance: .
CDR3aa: CASSPRPRGFNTEAFF
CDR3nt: TGTGCCAGCAGTCCCCGACCCAGGGGTTTCAACACTGAAGCTTTCTTT

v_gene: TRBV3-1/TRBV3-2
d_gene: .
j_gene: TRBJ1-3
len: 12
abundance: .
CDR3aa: CASSPVGNTIYF
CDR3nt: TGTGCCAGCAGCCCGGTCGGGAACACCATATATTTT

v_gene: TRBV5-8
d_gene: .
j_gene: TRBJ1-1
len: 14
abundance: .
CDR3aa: CASSPRTRNTEAFF
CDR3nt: TGTGCCAGCAGCCCCCGGACTAGGAACACTGAAGCTTTCTTT

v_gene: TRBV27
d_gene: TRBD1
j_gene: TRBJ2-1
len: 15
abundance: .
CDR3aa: CASSLSGQAYNEQFF
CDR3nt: TGTGCCAGCAGTTTATCGGGACAGGCCTACAATGAGCAGTTCTTC

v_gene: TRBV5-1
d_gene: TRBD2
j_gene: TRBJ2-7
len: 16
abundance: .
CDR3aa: CASSLGSGGAFAEQYF
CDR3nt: TGCGCCAGCAGCTTGGGGAGCGGGGGGGCATTTGCCGAGCAGTACTTC

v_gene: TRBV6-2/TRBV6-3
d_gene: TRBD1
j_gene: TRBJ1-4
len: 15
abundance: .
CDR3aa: CASSYSTGGNEKLFF
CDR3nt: TGTGCCAGCAGTTACTCGACAGGGGGTAATGAAAAACTGTTTTTT

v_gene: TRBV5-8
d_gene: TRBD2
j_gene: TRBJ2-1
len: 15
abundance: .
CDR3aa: CASSFGTSGYNEQFF
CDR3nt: TGTGCCAGCAGCTTCGGGACTAGCGGCTACAATGAGCAGTTCTTC

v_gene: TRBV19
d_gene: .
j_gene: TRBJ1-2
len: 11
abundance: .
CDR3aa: CASRSLYGYTF
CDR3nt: TGTGCCAGTAGGTCTCTTTATGGCTACACCTTC

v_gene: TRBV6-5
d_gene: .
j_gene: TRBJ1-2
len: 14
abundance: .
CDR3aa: CASRPGSPTIGYTF
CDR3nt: TGTGCCAGCAGACCGGGGAGCCCTACGATTGGCTACACCTTC

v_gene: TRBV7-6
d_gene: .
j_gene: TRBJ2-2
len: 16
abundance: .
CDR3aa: CASSLGQGGTPGELFF
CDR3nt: TGTGCCAGCAGCTTAGGTCAGGGTGGCACCCCCGGGGAGCTGTTTTTT

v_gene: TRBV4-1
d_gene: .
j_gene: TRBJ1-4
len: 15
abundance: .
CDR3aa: CASSQPQGNNEKLFF
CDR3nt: TGCGCCAGCAGCCAGCCTCAGGGGAATAATGAAAAACTGTTTTTT

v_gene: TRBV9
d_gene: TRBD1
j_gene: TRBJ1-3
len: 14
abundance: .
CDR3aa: CASSVDRERNTIYF
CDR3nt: TGTGCCAGCAGCGTCGACAGGGAAAGAAACACCATATATTTT

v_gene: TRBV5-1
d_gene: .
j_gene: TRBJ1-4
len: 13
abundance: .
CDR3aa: CASRRGGNEKLFF
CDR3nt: TGCGCCAGCAGAAGGGGGGGCAATGAAAAACTGTTTTTT

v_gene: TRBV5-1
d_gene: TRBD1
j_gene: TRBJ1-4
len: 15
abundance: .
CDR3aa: CASSLSGGAGEKLFF
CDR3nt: TGCGCCAGCAGCTTGTCAGGGGGCGCGGGTGAAAAACTGTTTTTT